Each of the 12 T cell receptor beta chains below was sequenced from the same sample in a study of shared clonotypes between healthy human individuals. Assay used: immunoSEQ multiplex PCR; TCRdb lists only in-frame clones, some missing. The data contain 2 million to 2.5 million clones, 85% to 95% of them seen just once; the ten biggest clones take up 0.37%. The sample was naive CD4+ T cells from PBMCs. Specified subset: CD45RA+ positively selected. The receptor source for this set is a man aged 18 to 29 in good health. Some clones in this sample may be carry-over from other donors' samples.

This chain joins TRBV4-3 and TRBJ2-4; no clear D gene. The germline V gene encodes CDR1 LGHNA and CDR2 YSLEER. The CDR3 runs to 15 residues. Trimming cost V 4 bases and J 0 bases, with 10 bases left between them. CDR3 protein: CASSPTGLAKNIQYF. DNA for the CDR3: TGCGCCAGCAGCCCGACCGGTCTAGCCAAAAACATTCAGTACTTC.

The J gene is TRBJ2-3, the V gene TRBV18; 8 bases fit TRBD2. CDR1 is KGHSH and CDR2 is LQKENI in the germline V gene. The CDR3 extends over 16 amino acids. V trimming: 0 bases; J trimming: 4 bases; junction bases outside the gene matches: 6. The CDR3 DNA reads TGTGCCAGCTCACCACCGTCCAGCGGGAGTGCAGATACGCAGTATTTT. Translating it yields CASSPPSSGSADTQYF. The entire variable domain, with the rest obtained from reference TRBV18 and TRBJ2-3, is as follows: NAGVMQNPRHLVRRRGQEARLRCSPMKGHSHVYWYRQLPEEGLKFMVYLQKENIIDESGMPKERFSAEFPKEGPSILRIQQVVRGDSAAYFCASSPPSSGSADTQYFGPGTRLTVL.

CDR3 DNA: TGTGCCAGCAGGACAGAGACTAGCGGGAGTGGTACGCAGTATTTT. This codes for CASRTETSGSGTQYF. The chain employs TRBV6-6 and TRBJ2-3; TRBD2 agrees at 12 bases. The junction had 9 bases not matched to a gene; V was cut back by 6 bases and J by 8 bases. Germline CDR1 reads MNHNY; CDR2 reads SVGAGI (reference sequence). The CDR3 contains 15 residues.

This chain links TRBV5-4 with TRBJ1-2; D remains unclear. CDR3 length: 13 amino acids. V shed 7 bases and J shed 0 bases, with 10 bases lying between them. Germline CDR1 and CDR2: SGHNT and YYREEE (reference sequence). The CDR3 here is CASARVTNYGYTF. The CDR3 coding sequence is TGTGCCAGCGCCCGGGTGACTAACTATGGCTACACCTTC.

Here the CDR3 reads CASSNEDRGQFF. The CDR3 coding sequence is TGTGCCAGCAGTAACGAGGACAGGGGACAGTTCTTC. The chain has TRBV6-6 and TRBJ2-1; 9 nucleotides agree with TRBD1. The CDR3 is 12 amino acids. CDR1 and CDR2 (germline): MNHNY, SVGAGI (reference sequence). Trimming took 5 bases from V and 13 from J; bases not matched to a gene: 6.

This clone was seen a single time. V and J are TRBV5-1 and TRBJ1-3, with D possibly matching TRBD1 (5 bases). V was clipped by 6 bases and J by 2 bases, with 12 bases between them. CDR1 is SGHRS, CDR2 YFSETQ, per germline. The CDR3 totals 14 residues. The CDR3 region has the DNA TGCGCCAGCAAGGGGCAGGGTGCTGGAAACACCATATATTTT. It specifies CASKGQGAGNTIYF.

V and J are TRBV6-5 and TRBJ1-3; possible D gene TRBD1, 6 bases. CDR1 is MNHEY, CDR2 SVGAGI, per germline. CDR3 size: 15 residues. V lost 7 bases and J 0 bases, leaving 13 bases between the germline ends. CDR3 nucleotides: TGTGCCAGCACGTCAACAGGGAGCTCTGGAAACACCATATATTTT. Amino acid sequence: CASTSTGSSGNTIYF.

As to this clone: Other DNA sequences in this specimen translate into the identical CDR3. The chain is built from TRBV28 and TRBJ2-5, with 8 positions matching TRBD1. CDR3 length: 13 residues. V shed 5 bases, J shed 3 bases, and the junction held 2 bases outside the gene matches. Germline loops: CDR1 MDHEN, CDR2 SYDVKM. The CDR3 sequence: CASSPGQEETQYF. The CDR3 nucleotides are TGTGCCAGCAGTCCGGGACAGGAAGAGACCCAGTACTTC.

The chain uses TRBV5-1 and TRBJ2-5; D is unresolved. The CDR3 is made up of 13 amino acids. Trimming pared 4 bases from V and 5 bases from J, leaving 12 bases between. The germline CDR1 and CDR2 sequences are SGHRS and YFSETQ. For the CDR3, the DNA is TGCGCCAGCAGCCGAGACGGTTTCGAGACCCAGTACTTC. Protein sequence: CASSRDGFETQYF.

Remarks on this clone: Different DNA sequences within this sample yield the same CDR3. The chain carries TRBV19 and TRBJ1-1; no clear D gene. Looked up from germline, CDR1 is LNHDA and CDR2 is SQIVND (reference sequence). The CDR3 covers 14 residues. V was clipped by 6 bases and J by 0 bases, with 11 bases between them. DNA for the CDR3: TGTGCCAGTAGCCTAACGGGGTTGAACACTGAAGCTTTCTTT. Protein: CASSLTGLNTEAFF.

This clone was seen only a few times. The chain couples TRBV2 to TRBJ1-1, with D perhaps matching TRBD1 (6 bases). There are 17 residues in the CDR3. V lost 7 bases, J lost 3 bases, and 24 bases lay in between. Germline V gene sequence: CDR1 SNHLY, CDR2 FYNNEI. CDR3 coding DNA: TGTGCCAGCAACACCTTCACCGGGGGGCTGAGGGACACTGAAGCTTTCTTT. It is translated as CASNTFTGGLRDTEAFF.

Only one count was recorded for this clone. The same CDR3 is also encoded by other DNA sequences in this sample. CDR3 in DNA: TGTGCCAGCAGCTTACCTAGCACAGATACGCAGTATTTT. It is translated as CASSLPSTDTQYF. The chain carries TRBV11-2 and TRBJ2-3; D not certain. V was trimmed by 2 bases and J by 0 bases, leaving 3 bases between them. The V gene's germline CDR1 is SGHAT and CDR2 FQNNGV. The CDR3 extends over 13 amino acids.